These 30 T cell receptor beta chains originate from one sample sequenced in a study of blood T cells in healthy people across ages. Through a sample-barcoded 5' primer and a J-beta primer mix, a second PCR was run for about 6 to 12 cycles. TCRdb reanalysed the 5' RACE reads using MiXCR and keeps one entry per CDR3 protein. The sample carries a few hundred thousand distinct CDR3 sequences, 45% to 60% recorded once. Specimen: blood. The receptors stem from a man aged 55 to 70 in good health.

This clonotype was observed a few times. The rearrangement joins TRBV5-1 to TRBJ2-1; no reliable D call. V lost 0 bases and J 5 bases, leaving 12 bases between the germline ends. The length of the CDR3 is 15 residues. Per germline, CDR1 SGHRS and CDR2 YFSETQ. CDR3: CASSLGLSVDNEQFF. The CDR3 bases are TGCGCCAGCAGCTTGGGACTCTCAGTGGACAATGAGCAGTTCTTC.

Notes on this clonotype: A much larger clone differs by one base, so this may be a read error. CDR3 DNA sequence: TGTGCCACCAGTGACGCCCCCTCCGGGGAGCAGTACTTC. Translation: CATSDAPSGEQYF. The J gene is TRBJ2-4, the V gene TRBV24-1; a possible D gene is TRBD2 (5 bases). Germline loops: CDR1 KGHDR, CDR2 SFDVKD. V lost 4 bases and J lost 13, with 16 bases in between. CDR3 length: 13 amino acids.

This CDR3 is CSGGAARTDTQYF. The CDR3 nucleotides are TGTTCCGGGGGAGCGGCCCGCACAGATACGCAGTATTTT. The J gene is TRBJ2-3, the V gene TRBV18; D is possibly TRBD2 (6 bases). From germline, CDR1 is KGHSH and CDR2 LQKENI. The length of the CDR3 is 13 residues.

The CDR3 reads CATSRDSSGGTWHEQFF. The CDR3 DNA follows: TGTGCCACCAGCAGAGATTCGAGCGGGGGGACCTGGCATGAGCAGTTCTTC. The J gene is TRBJ2-1, the V gene TRBV15, with 9 bases aligning to TRBD2. Losses at the gene ends were 0 bases for V and 8 bases for J; bases not matched to a gene: 11. The CDR3 runs to 17 residues. Germline V CDR1 and CDR2: LNHNV, YYDKDF (reference sequence).

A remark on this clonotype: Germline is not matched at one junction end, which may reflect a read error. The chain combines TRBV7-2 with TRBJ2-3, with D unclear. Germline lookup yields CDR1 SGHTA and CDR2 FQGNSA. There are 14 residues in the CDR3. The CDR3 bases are TGTGCCGGCAGCTTGCAGATAGGCACAGATACGCAGTATTTT. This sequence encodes CAGSLQIGTDTQYF.

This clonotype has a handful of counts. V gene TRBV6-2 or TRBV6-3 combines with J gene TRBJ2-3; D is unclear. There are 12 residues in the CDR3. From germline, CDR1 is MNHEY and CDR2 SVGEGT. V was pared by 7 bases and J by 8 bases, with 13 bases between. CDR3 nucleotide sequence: TGTGCCAGCACCCCGTCGGGCCCTACGCAGTATTTT. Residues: CASTPSGPTQYF.

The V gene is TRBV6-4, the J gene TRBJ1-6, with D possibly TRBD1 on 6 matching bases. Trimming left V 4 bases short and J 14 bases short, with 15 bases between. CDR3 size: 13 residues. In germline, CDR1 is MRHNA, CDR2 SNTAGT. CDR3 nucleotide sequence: TGTGCCAGCAGTGGGACCCTACAGGGCACCCTCCACTTT. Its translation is CASSGTLQGTLHF.

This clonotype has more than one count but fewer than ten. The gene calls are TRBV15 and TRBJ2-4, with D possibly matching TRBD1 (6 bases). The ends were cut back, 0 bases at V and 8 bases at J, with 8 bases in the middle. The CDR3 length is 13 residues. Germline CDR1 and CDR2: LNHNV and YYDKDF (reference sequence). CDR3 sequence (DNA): TGTGCCACCAGCAGAGATGAGGGGGACATTCAGTACTTC. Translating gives CATSRDEGDIQYF.

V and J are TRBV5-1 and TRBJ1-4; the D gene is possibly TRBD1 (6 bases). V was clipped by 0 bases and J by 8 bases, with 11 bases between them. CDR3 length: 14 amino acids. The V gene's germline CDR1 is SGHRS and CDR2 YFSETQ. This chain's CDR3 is CASSLEQGWEKLFF. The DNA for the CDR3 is TGCGCCAGCAGCTTGGAACAGGGTTGGGAAAAACTGTTTTTT.

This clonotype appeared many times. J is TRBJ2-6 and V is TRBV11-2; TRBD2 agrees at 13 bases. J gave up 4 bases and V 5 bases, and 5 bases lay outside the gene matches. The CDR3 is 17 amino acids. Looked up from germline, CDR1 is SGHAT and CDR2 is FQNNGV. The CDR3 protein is CASSIGTSGTGANVLTF. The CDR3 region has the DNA TGTGCCAGCAGCATAGGGACTAGCGGGACCGGGGCCAACGTCCTGACTTTC.

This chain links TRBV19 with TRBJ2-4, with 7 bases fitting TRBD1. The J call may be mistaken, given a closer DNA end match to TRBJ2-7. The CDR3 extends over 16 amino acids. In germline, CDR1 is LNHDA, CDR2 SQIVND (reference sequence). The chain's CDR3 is CASSIVGRGKAYEQYF. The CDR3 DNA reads TGTGCCAGTAGTATCGTCGGCAGGGGGAAGGCCTACGAGCAGTACTTC.

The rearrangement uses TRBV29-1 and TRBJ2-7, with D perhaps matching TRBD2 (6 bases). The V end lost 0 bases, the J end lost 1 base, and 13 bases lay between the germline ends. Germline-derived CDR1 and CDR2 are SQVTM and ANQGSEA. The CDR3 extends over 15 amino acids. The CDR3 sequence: CSVEDWTNLSYEQYF. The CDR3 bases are TGCAGCGTTGAAGATTGGACTAACTTGTCCTACGAGCAGTACTTC.

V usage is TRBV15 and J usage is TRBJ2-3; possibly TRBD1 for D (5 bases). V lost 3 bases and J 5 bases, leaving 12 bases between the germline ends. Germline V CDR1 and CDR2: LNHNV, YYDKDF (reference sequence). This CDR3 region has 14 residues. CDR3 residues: CATSSGQRGDTQYF. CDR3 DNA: TGTGCCACCAGCAGCGGACAAAGGGGAGATACGCAGTATTTT.

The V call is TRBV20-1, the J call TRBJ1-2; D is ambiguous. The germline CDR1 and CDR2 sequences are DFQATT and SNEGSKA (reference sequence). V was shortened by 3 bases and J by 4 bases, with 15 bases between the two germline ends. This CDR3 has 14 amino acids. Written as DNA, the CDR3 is TGCAGTGCTAGTGGGCAGCAGAACCTCTATGGCTACACCTTC. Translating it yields CSASGQQNLYGYTF.

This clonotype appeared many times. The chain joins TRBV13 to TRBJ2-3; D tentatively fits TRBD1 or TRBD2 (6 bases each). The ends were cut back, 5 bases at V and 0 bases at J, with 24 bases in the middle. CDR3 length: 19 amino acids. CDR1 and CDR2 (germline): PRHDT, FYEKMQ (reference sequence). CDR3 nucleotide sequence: TGTGCCAGCAGCCATCGACTGGGGGGCTCGTCCACTAGCACAGATACGCAGTATTTT. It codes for CASSHRLGGSSTSTDTQYF.

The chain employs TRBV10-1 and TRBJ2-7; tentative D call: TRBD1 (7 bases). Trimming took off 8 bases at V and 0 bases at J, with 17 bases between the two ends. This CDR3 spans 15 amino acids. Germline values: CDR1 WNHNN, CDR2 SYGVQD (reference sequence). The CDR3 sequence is CASGQGGGPSYEQYF. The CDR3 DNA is TGCGCCAGCGGCCAGGGGGGCGGACCCTCCTACGAGCAGTACTTC.

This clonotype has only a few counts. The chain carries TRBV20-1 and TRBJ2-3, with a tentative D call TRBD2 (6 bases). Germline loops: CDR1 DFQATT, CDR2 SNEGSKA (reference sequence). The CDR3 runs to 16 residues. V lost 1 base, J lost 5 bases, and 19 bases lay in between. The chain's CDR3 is CSARVTRLALGDTQYF. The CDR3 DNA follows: TGCAGTGCTAGAGTTACACGTCTAGCGTTAGGAGATACGCAGTATTTT.

CDR3 nucleotides: TGCAGCGTTGGGGCCAATCACCCCAATGAGCAGTTCTTC. It encodes CSVGANHPNEQFF. V is TRBV29-1 and J is TRBJ2-1; D ambiguous. The V gene's germline CDR1 is SQVTM and CDR2 ANQGSEA. This CDR3 is 13 amino acids long. The ends were cut back, 4 bases at V and 6 bases at J, with 13 bases in the middle.

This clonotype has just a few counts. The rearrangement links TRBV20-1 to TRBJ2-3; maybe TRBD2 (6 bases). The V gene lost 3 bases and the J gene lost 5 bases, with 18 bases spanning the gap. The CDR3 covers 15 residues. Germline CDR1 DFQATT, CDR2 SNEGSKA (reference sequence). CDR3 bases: TGCAGTGCTAGGCCTGGGAGGAGCGCAGAAGATACGCAGTATTTT. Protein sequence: CSARPGRSAEDTQYF.

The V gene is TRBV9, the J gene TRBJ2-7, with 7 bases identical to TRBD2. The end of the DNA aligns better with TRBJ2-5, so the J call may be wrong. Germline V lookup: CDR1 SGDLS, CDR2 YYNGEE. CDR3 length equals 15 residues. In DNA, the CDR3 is TGTGCCAGCAGCGAACTAGCGCTACCCACTCGGACCCAGTACTTC. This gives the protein CASSELALPTRTQYF.

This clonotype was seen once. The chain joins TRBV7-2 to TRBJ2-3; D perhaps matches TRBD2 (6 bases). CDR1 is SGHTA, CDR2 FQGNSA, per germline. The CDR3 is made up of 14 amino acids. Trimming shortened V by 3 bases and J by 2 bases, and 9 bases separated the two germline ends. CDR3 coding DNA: TGTGCCAGCAGCTTTAGCGGAACCACAGATACGCAGTATTTT. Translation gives CASSFSGTTDTQYF.

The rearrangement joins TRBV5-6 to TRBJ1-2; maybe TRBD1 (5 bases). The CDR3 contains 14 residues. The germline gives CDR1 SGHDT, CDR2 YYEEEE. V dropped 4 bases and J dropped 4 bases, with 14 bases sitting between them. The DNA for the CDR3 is TGTGCCAGCAGCCCTCGAGGGGTCCCCTATGGCTACACCTTC. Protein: CASSPRGVPYGYTF. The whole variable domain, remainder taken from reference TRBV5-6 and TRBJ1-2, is DAGVTQSPTHLIKTRGQQVTLRCSPKSGHDTVSWYQQALGQGPQFIFQYYEEEERQRGNFPDRFSGHQFPNYSSELNVNALLLGDSALYLCASSPRGVPYGYTFGSGTRLTVV.

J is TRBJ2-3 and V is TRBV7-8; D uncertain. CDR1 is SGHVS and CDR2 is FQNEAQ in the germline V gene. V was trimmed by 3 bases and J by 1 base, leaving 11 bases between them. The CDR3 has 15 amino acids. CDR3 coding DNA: TGTGCCAGCAGCTTCGCCAGGTCAGGCACAGATACGCAGTATTTT. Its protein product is CASSFARSGTDTQYF. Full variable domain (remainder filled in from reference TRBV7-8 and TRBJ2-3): GAGVSQSPRYKVAKRGQDVALRCDPISGHVSLFWYQQALGQGPEFLTYFQNEAQLDKSGLPSDRFFAERPEGSVSTLKIQRTQQEDSAVYLCASSFARSGTDTQYFGPGTRLTVL.

CDR3 DNA: TGTGCCACCAGTGATTTTGCGGGGGATCAGCCCCAGCATTTT. Amino acid sequence: CATSDFAGDQPQHF. The J gene is TRBJ1-5, the V gene TRBV24-1; perhaps TRBD1 as D (5 bases). The CDR3 sequence is 14 residues long. Germline CDR1 KGHDR, CDR2 SFDVKD. The germline V and J ends were trimmed by 1 base and 5 bases, with 8 bases remaining between them.

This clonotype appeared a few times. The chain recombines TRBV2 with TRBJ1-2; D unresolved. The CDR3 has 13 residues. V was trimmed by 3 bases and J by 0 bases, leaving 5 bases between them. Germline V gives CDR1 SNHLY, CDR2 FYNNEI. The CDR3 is CASSDGPNYGYTF. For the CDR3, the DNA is TGTGCCAGCAGTGACGGACCTAACTATGGCTACACCTTC.

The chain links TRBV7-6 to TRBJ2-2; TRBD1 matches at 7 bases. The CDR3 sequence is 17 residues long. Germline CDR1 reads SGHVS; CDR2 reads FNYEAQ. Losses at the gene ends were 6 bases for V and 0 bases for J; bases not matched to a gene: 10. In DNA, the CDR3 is TGTGCCAGCAGTAAAGGGACAGCCTTTTCGAACACCGGGGAGCTGTTTTTT. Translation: CASSKGTAFSNTGELFF.

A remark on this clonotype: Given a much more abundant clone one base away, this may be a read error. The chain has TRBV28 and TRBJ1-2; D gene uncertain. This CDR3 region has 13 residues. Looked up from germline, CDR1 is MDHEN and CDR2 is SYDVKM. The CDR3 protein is CANSLLSYNGYTF. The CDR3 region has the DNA TGTGCCAACAGTTTATTGTCTTACAATGGCTACACCTTC.

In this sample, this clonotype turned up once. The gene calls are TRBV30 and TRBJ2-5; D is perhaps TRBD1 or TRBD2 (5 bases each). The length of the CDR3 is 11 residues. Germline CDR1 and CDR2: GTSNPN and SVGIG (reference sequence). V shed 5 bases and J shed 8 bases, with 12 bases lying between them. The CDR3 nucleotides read TGTGCCTGGCGAGGGGAGAGAACCCAGTACTTC. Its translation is CAWRGERTQYF.

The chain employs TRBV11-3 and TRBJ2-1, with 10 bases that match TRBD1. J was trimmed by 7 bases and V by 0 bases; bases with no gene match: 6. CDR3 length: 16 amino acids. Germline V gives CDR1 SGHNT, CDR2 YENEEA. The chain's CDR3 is CASSLEGTGARNEQFF. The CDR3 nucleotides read TGTGCCAGCAGCTTAGAAGGGACAGGGGCTCGAAATGAGCAGTTCTTC.

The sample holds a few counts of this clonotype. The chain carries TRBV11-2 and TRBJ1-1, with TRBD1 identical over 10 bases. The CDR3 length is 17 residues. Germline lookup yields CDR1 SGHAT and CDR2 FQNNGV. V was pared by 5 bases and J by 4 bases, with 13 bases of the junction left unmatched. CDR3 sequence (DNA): TGTGCCAGCAGCCTACTGGGACAGGGGAGTTGGGTCACTGAAGCTTTCTTT. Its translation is CASSLLGQGSWVTEAFF.